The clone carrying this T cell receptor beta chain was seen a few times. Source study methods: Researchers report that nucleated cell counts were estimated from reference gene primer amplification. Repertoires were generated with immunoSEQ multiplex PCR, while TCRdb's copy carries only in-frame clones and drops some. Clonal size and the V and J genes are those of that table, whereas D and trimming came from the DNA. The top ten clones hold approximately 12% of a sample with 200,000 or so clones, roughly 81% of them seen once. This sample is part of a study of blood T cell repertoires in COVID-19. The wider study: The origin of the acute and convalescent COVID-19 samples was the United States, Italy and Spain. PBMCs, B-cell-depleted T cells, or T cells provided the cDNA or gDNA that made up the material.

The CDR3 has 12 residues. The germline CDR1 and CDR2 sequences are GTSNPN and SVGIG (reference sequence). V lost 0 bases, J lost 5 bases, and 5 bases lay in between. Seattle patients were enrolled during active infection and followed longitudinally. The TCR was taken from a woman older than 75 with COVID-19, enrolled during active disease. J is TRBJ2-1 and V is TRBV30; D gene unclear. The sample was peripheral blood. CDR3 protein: CAWSVNNNEQFF. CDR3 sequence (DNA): TGTGCCTGGAGTGTTAACAACAATGAGCAGTTCTTC.